A single sample gave rise to the 5 T cell receptor beta chains below, sequenced in a study of cytomegalovirus exposure and HLA in healthy donors. PCR used 60 Vbeta primers and 13 Jbeta primers. Measured with immunoSEQ multiplex PCR; TCRdb has only the in-frame clones, and not every one. This sample has 100,000 or so clones, with about 80% found just once. The sample comprised PBMCs. The source is a man aged 40-49 years in good health and CMV-seronegative.

The chain carries TRBV7-9 and TRBJ1-2; D remains unclear. The CDR3 loop spans 15 amino acids. The germline CDR1 and CDR2 sequences are SEHNR and FQNEAQ (reference sequence). Trimming left V 6 bases short and J 1 base short, with 15 bases between. For the CDR3, the DNA is TGTGCCAGCAGTCATCAGGATCCAGTTAACTATGGCTACACCTTC. Translated, it gives CASSHQDPVNYGYTF.

The CDR3 DNA is TGTGCCAGTAGTATACCCACGGGACAGGGAGACAATGAGCAGTTCTTC. This sequence encodes CASSIPTGQGDNEQFF. The chain links TRBV19 to TRBJ2-1; 9 nucleotides agree with TRBD1. The CDR3 runs to 16 residues. The germline V gene encodes CDR1 LNHDA and CDR2 SQIVND (reference sequence). V trimming: 2 bases; J trimming: 5 bases; junction bases outside the gene matches: 7.

The chain is built from TRBV5-1 and TRBJ2-7; 10 bases match TRBD1. J gave up 6 bases and V 4 bases, and 4 bases lay outside the gene matches. Germline loops: CDR1 SGHRS, CDR2 YFSETQ. There are 13 residues in the CDR3. The CDR3 bases are TGCGCCAGCAGCCGGGACAGGGGTGGCGAGCAGTACGTC. Its translation: CASSRDRGGEQYV.

The rearrangement links TRBV27 to TRBJ2-5, with D perhaps matching TRBD2 (6 bases). CDR3 length: 16 amino acids. V was trimmed by 0 bases and J by 4 bases, leaving 15 bases between them. Germline values: CDR1 MNHEY, CDR2 SMNVEV (reference sequence). The CDR3 region has the DNA TGTGCCAGCAGTTTATCGTCTTCCGGGGGTGGAGAGACCCAGTACTTC. This encodes CASSLSSSGGGETQYF.

This clone was counted a single time. The J gene is TRBJ1-2, the V gene TRBV6-5, with D tentatively TRBD1 (5 bases). CDR3 length: 12 residues. Germline lookup yields CDR1 MNHEY and CDR2 SVGAGI. The V end was cut by 6 bases, the J end by 4 bases, with 9 bases between. The DNA of the CDR3 is TGTGCCAGCAGGACAGACTTCTATGGCTACACCTTC. Translation gives CASRTDFYGYTF.